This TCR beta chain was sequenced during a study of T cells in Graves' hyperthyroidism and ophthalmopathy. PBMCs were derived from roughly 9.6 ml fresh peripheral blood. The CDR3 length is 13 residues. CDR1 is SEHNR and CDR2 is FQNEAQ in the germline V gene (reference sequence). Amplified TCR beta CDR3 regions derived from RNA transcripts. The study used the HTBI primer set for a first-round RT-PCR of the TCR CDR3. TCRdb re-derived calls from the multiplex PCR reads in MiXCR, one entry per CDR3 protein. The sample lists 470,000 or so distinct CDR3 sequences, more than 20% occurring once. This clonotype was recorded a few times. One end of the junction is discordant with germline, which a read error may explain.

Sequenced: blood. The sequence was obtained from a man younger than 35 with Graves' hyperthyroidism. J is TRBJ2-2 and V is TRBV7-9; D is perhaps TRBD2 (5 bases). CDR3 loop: CASSRDNRGELCF. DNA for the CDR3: TGTGCCAGCAGCCGTGACAACCGTGGGGAGCTGTGTTTT.